One sample yielded the 10 T cell receptor beta chains listed below, sequenced in a study of long-term antiretroviral therapy in people with HIV. Sequencing relied on immunoSEQ assay v3.0, run at survey level. Measured with immunoSEQ multiplex PCR; TCRdb has only the in-frame clones, and not every one. Altogether approximately 30,000 clones are present, about 98% being singletons, with the ten largest covering 1.5% to 2%. Sequencing was performed on unsorted PBMCs, taken 7.6 years after starting antiretroviral therapy. The receptor source for this set is a man under 40 with HIV.

The rearrangement links TRBV28 to TRBJ1-5, with D possibly matching TRBD1 (5 bases). The V end lost 7 bases, the J end lost 5 bases, and 18 bases lay between the germline ends. Germline V CDR1 and CDR2: MDHEN, SYDVKM. The CDR3 is made up of 15 amino acids. The CDR3 reads CASTFGMKGDQPQHF. CDR3 in DNA: TGTGCCAGCACCTTTGGGATGAAAGGGGATCAGCCCCAGCATTTT.

The rearrangement joins TRBV4-2 to TRBJ2-2, with a weak D call TRBD1 (6 bases). The CDR3 covers 15 residues. V was trimmed by 0 bases and J by 7 bases, leaving 12 bases between them. In germline, CDR1 is LGHNA, CDR2 YNFKEQ. CDR3 protein: CASSQETGRVGELFF. The CDR3 DNA follows: TGTGCCAGCAGCCAAGAAACAGGGCGGGTCGGGGAGCTGTTTTTT.

The CDR3 sequence is CASSLEGGRGEKLFF. CDR3 nucleotide sequence: TGTGCCAGCAGCTTAGAAGGGGGGCGAGGTGAAAAACTGTTTTTT. The gene calls are TRBV7-2 and TRBJ1-4, with D possibly matching TRBD1 (6 bases). Trimming took off 1 base at V and 7 bases at J, with 13 bases between the two ends. The germline CDR1 and CDR2 sequences are SGHTA and FQGNSA. The CDR3 is made up of 15 amino acids.

The J gene is TRBJ2-1, the V gene TRBV7-3; 13 bases match TRBD2. CDR1 SGHTA and CDR2 FQGTGA come from the germline V gene. The CDR3 has 21 amino acids. The J segment lost 5 bases and the V segment lost 4 bases, leaving 20 bases of the junction unmatched. Here the CDR3 DNA reads TGTGCCAGCAGCTCCCGGGGTAGAACTAGCGGGGGGGGCCGAGGAGACAATGAGCAGTTCTTC. Protein sequence: CASSSRGRTSGGGRGDNEQFF.

The chain links TRBV2 to TRBJ1-1; tentative D call: TRBD1 (5 bases). Germline loops: CDR1 SNHLY, CDR2 FYNNEI. This CDR3 has 11 amino acids. Trimming took 9 bases from V and 11 from J, leaving 16 bases between them. The CDR3 region is CASIGGALAFF. CDR3 coding DNA: TGTGCCAGTATCGGAGGGGCGCTTGCTTTCTTT.

Comments on this clone: The sample carries other DNA sequences with the same CDR3. The chain employs TRBV11-1 and TRBJ1-1; D is unclear. CDR3 length: 15 amino acids. Trimming pared 1 base from V and 1 base from J, leaving 10 bases between. CDR1 is SGHAT and CDR2 is FQDESV in the germline V gene (reference sequence). CDR3 sequence (DNA): TGTGCCAGCAGCTTAGAGGTTTCCGAGAACACTGAAGCTTTCTTT. Protein product: CASSLEVSENTEAFF.

The count of this clone is one. The junction departs from germline at one end; a sequencing error may be responsible. The chain uses TRBV4-1 and TRBJ2-4, with 10 bases matching TRBD2. Germline values: CDR1 MGHRA, CDR2 YSYEKL. The CDR3 consists of 19 residues. CDR3 in amino acids: CASSQVGLADPSGKNIQYF. Written as DNA, the CDR3 is TGCGCCAGCAGTCAAGTCGGACTAGCGGACCCTAGCGGCAAAAACATTCAGTACTTC.

Only one count was recorded for this clone. The chain joins TRBV9 to TRBJ2-3; 8 bases are a match to TRBD1. Germline assignment: CDR1 SGDLS and CDR2 YYNGEE. This CDR3 comprises 18 residues. V shed 3 bases and J 3 bases; nucleotides not matched to a gene: 15. The CDR3 region has the DNA TGTGCCAGCAGCGAAACCCCTACCCCAGGGGGCGGGACAGATACGCAGTATTTT. Encoded protein: CASSETPTPGGGTDTQYF.

This chain uses TRBV14 with TRBJ1-1; D perhaps matches TRBD1 (5 bases). The germline V and J ends were trimmed by 3 bases and 5 bases, with 10 bases remaining between them. This CDR3 comprises 13 residues. Germline CDR1 reads SGHDN; CDR2 reads FVKESK. CDR3: CASSHQGRTEAFF. CDR3 bases: TGTGCCAGCAGCCACCAGGGCCGGACTGAAGCTTTCTTT.

This clone was detected once. The chain is built from TRBV4-1 and TRBJ2-5; TRBD1 matches 7 bases. The CDR3 runs 13 residues. The germline gives CDR1 MGHRA, CDR2 YSYEKL. The V gene end was trimmed by 5 bases and the J gene end by 3 bases; junction bases not matched to a gene: 3. As DNA, the CDR3 is TGCGCCAGCAGCATAGACAGGGAAGAGACCCAGTACTTC. Encoded protein: CASSIDREETQYF.